The 2 T cell receptor beta chains given below trace back to one sample, sequenced in a study of T cell repertoires in cytomegalovirus infection. Their specific antigens are unknown. TCRdb redid the calling of the reads with MiXCR, one entry per CDR3 protein. There are roughly 800,000 distinct CDR3 sequences in the sample; about 28% occur only once, and 10% to 15% lies in the top ten. Sequencing was performed on cultured CD8+ T cells from PBMCs, taken from culture after CMV antigen stimulation. These receptors all come from a human donor in good health (CMV status not recorded). Some clones in this sample may be carry-over from other donors' samples.

Concerning this clonotype itself: The junction shows a germline mismatch at one end, possibly a read error. The V call is TRBV4-2, the J call TRBJ2-6, with D perhaps TRBD1 (7 bases). Germline V CDR1 and CDR2: LGHNA, YNFKEQ. The CDR3 is 17 amino acids. DNA for the CDR3: TGTGCCAGCAGCCAAGAAATCGGGCGGCAGGGGGGCAACGTCCTGACTTTC. Its translation: CASSQEIGRQGGNVLTF.

This chain joins TRBV4-1 and TRBJ1-1; perhaps TRBD1 as D (5 bases). V was cut by 0 bases and J by 7 bases, with 18 bases left in between. From germline, CDR1 is MGHRA and CDR2 YSYEKL. The CDR3 runs 16 residues. CDR3 sequence reads: CASSQDHPTAIFEAFF. In nucleotides, the CDR3 is TGCGCCAGCAGCCAAGATCACCCGACAGCCATATTTGAAGCTTTCTTT.